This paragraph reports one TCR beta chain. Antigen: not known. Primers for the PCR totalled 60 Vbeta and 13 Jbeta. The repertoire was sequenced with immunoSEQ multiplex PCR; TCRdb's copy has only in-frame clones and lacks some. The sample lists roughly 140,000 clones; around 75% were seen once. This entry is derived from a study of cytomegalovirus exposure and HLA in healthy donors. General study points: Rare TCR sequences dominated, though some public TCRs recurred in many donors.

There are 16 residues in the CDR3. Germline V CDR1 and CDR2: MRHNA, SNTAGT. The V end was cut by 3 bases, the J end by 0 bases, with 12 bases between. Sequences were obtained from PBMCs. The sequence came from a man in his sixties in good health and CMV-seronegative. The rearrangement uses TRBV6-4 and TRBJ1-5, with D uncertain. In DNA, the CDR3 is TGTGCCAGCAGTGAGATATTTCCAGATAGCAATCAGCCCCAGCATTTT. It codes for CASSEIFPDSNQPQHF.